The subject of this entry is one T cell receptor (beta chain). It lacks a known antigen. No quality values exist for individual bases; no much larger clone is one base distant. This entry is derived from a study of cytomegalovirus exposure and HLA in healthy donors (dated by TCRdb to the late 2010s). At the level of the whole study: The roughly 670 repertoires of the first cohort and the 110 or so validation repertoires were produced on the same platform, according to a later analysis. In addition to the first cohort of around 670 subjects, a separate validation cohort of 120 different subjects was used. To predict cytomegalovirus infection status, the study combined high-throughput TCR immunosequencing, statistical association of individual TCRs with disease status, and machine learning. The aim of the study was to test whether cataloging public T cell receptors could identify signatures of past pathogen exposure.

The library was made by the immunoSEQ multiplex PCR assay. The study's processing was this. A statistical classification framework was developed to diagnose cytomegalovirus status using the catalog of TCR beta chain sequences. In its TCRdb copy, this immuneACCESS table keeps in-frame sequences only and misses some clones. Where compared with another copy, unresolved V genes explain less than half of these, and the others have no known cause. V and J calls and clone size follow that table, whereas D and trimming were derived from the DNA. Present in this sample are about 110,000 clones, about 85% of which were seen just once. About 3% of the sample lies in the top ten. The paper's findings and limits, for the study overall: The study listed 150 to 200 TCR beta chains as associated with cytomegalovirus. All 130 or so repertoires were used to score co-occurrence in the validation cohort in a later analysis, because that analysis had no HLA typing for the cohort. A few of the identified cytomegalovirus-associated TCR beta chains were confirmed in vitro to be specific for cytomegalovirus antigens. In a later analysis, TCRs clustered in the first cohort were found to also tend to co-occur in the approximately 120 validation repertoires, with 94% of cluster scores above 0. In both the original and validation cohorts, the classifier was reported to diagnose cytomegalovirus status with high specificity and sensitivity. While some public TCRs were present in many individuals, most TCR sequences turned up only very rarely across donors. According to the authors, the approach could potentially be generalized to other disease states and immunological phenotypes.

For CDR1 and CDR2, the germline V gene lists SGHTA and FQGNSA. From its cysteine to its phenylalanine, the CDR3 spans 12 amino acids. Of all the DNA, just the CDR3 is kept, 36 bases in frame from base 1. V drops 5 bases and J drops 15 bases, leaving 16 bases in between. Donors formed part of the validation cohort, which comprised over a hundred subjects and was distinct from the first cohort of 666 subjects. Sequencing was carried out using PBMCs. This receptor was identified in a young woman in good health and CMV-seronegative. The chain was built from TRBV7-2 and TRBJ1-4, with no reliable assignment of the D segment. The sequenced DNA is TGTGCCAGCAGCGCGGTCACCCAATCTTTGTTTTTT. Translated, this is CASSAVTQSLFF. With all but the CDR3 taken from the reference TRBV7-2 and TRBJ1-4 genes, the full variable domain is: GAGVSQSPSNKVTEKGKDVELRCDPISGHTALYWYRQSLGQGLEFLIYFQGNSAPDKSGLPSDRFSAERTGGSVSTLTIQRTQQEDSAVYLCASSAVTQSLFFGSGTQLSVL.